This entry lists 21 T cell receptor beta chains sequenced from one sample in a study of cytomegalovirus exposure and HLA in healthy donors. A multiplex PCR was run with 60 Vbeta primers and 13 Jbeta primers. Generated by immunoSEQ multiplex PCR, the TCRdb table keeps only in-frame clones and is missing some. Of about 100,000 clones listed, 75% are singletons. Material: PBMCs. The receptors shown here come from a man in his forties or fifties in good health and CMV-seronegative.

This clone appeared a single time. This chain links TRBV30 with TRBJ2-5; perhaps TRBD1 as D (6 bases). The J call may be faulty, since TRBJ2-7 better matches the DNA end. The CDR3 has 14 residues. CDR1 is GTSNPN, CDR2 SVGIG, per germline (reference sequence). CDR3 in DNA: TGTGCCTGGAGTTGGGACACCCTCTCCTACGAGCAGTACTTC. Protein product: CAWSWDTLSYEQYF.

This chain joins TRBV30 and TRBJ2-7; a possible D gene is TRBD1 (6 bases). Deletions cut 3 bases from V and 6 bases from J, with 24 bases between. The length of the CDR3 is 16 residues. CDR1 and CDR2 from the germline V gene are GTSNPN and SVGIG (reference sequence). The CDR3 DNA sequence: TGTGCCTGGAGGGCCTTACAGGGATGGGGCGCGGGCGAGCAGTACTTC. Its translation: CAWRALQGWGAGEQYF.

The V call is TRBV10-2, the J call TRBJ2-2; 10 positions agree with TRBD2. The V gene's germline CDR1 is WSHSY and CDR2 SAAADI. The CDR3 has 18 residues. J gave up 0 bases and V 2 bases, and 6 bases lay outside the gene matches. CDR3 amino acids: CASSEPLAGAPNTGELFF. The CDR3 DNA sequence: TGCGCCAGCAGTGAGCCCCTAGCGGGGGCCCCGAACACCGGGGAGCTGTTTTTT.

The chain links TRBV6-5 to TRBJ2-5; possible D gene TRBD1, 5 bases. Germline lookup yields CDR1 MNHEY and CDR2 SVGAGI. Trimming left V 6 bases short and J 2 bases short, with 13 bases between. CDR3 length: 14 residues. The CDR3 DNA reads TGTGCCAGCAGGAGACAGAGAGCGCAAGAGACCCAGTACTTC. Translated, it gives CASRRQRAQETQYF.

The genes are TRBV6-1 and TRBJ1-5; possible D gene TRBD1, 5 bases. Germline-derived CDR1 and CDR2 are MNHNS and SASEGT. The V gene lost 5 bases and the J gene lost 7 bases, with 12 bases spanning the gap. The CDR3 extends over 13 amino acids. The CDR3 is CASSQGRGQPQHF. CDR3 DNA: TGTGCCAGCAGTCAAGGGAGGGGACAGCCCCAGCATTTT.

This clone appeared once. This sequence joins TRBV6-5 and TRBJ1-5; D is unclear. The CDR3 spans 11 residues. Germline CDR1 and CDR2: MNHEY and SVGAGI. Between the trimmed V and J ends, which lost 5 bases and 6 bases, there was a span of 5 bases. The CDR3 reads CASSVGQPQHF. The CDR3, as DNA: TGTGCCAGCAGTGTCGGTCAGCCCCAGCATTTT.

The chain joins TRBV4-3 to TRBJ2-3; 7 positions match TRBD2. Germline V gives CDR1 LGHNA, CDR2 YSLEER. The CDR3 extends over 15 amino acids. After removal of 3 bases from V and 4 bases from J, the junction contained 7 bases not matched to a gene. The CDR3 nucleotides read TGCGCCAGCAGCCATATGACTAGCCAGGCAGATACGCAGTATTTT. It yields the protein CASSHMTSQADTQYF.

In its sample, this clone was seen a few times. The rearrangement uses TRBV14 and TRBJ2-3; weak D call: TRBD1 (6 bases). The CDR3 loop spans 14 amino acids. The V end lost 6 bases, the J end lost 3 bases, and 13 bases lay between the germline ends. Germline CDR1 and CDR2: SGHDN and FVKESK. CDR3 loop: CASRGDIGTDTQYF. CDR3 bases: TGTGCCAGCAGAGGGGACATCGGGACAGATACGCAGTATTTT.

The chain couples TRBV5-1 to TRBJ1-1; weak D call: TRBD1 (6 bases). Germline lookup yields CDR1 SGHRS and CDR2 YFSETQ. V was trimmed by 6 bases and J by 1 base, leaving 13 bases between them. The CDR3 is 14 residues long. CDR3 bases: TGCGCCAGCACCCCGGACAGATCGAACACTGAAGCTTTCTTT. Its translation: CASTPDRSNTEAFF.

The chain joins TRBV7-2 to TRBJ2-3; tentatively, D is TRBD1 (6 bases). Per germline, CDR1 SGHTA and CDR2 FQGNSA. The V gene lost 5 bases and the J gene lost 2 bases, with 14 bases spanning the gap. The CDR3 extends over 15 amino acids. Written as DNA, the CDR3 is TGTGCCAGCAGCCCACAGGGTTTACCCACAGATACGCAGTATTTT. Translated, it gives CASSPQGLPTDTQYF.

This clone was counted once. V gene TRBV6-5 combines with J gene TRBJ1-2; D is unresolved. There are 14 residues in the CDR3. The ends were cut back, 6 bases at V and 8 bases at J, with 19 bases in the middle. The germline V gene has CDR1 MNHEY and CDR2 SVGAGI. In DNA form, the CDR3 reads TGTGCCAGCAGCCCGCGAGACACCCTGAGAGGCTACACCTTC. This gives the protein CASSPRDTLRGYTF.

The V and J genes are TRBV6-6 and TRBJ1-1; a weak D match, TRBD1 (6 bases). Germline V gene data show CDR1 as MNHNY and CDR2 as SVGAGI (reference sequence). Trimming removed 1 base from V and 7 bases from J, with 13 bases in between. The CDR3 loop spans 14 amino acids. CDR3 loop: CASSYWATGFEAFF. CDR3 DNA sequence: TGTGCCAGCAGTTACTGGGCGACAGGATTTGAAGCTTTCTTT.

The J gene is TRBJ2-5, the V gene TRBV30; 7 nucleotides agree with TRBD1. The CDR3 extends over 13 amino acids. Germline V CDR1 and CDR2: GTSNPN, SVGIG (reference sequence). The trim removed 4 bases at V and 7 bases at J, leaving 9 bases unmatched. CDR3 sequence (DNA): TGTGCCTGGACCTCAGGGGGAAGTGGGACCCAGTACTTC. This codes for CAWTSGGSGTQYF.

This sequence joins TRBV19 and TRBJ2-7, with 9 nucleotides matching TRBD2. Germline assignment: CDR1 LNHDA and CDR2 SQIVND (reference sequence). This CDR3 has 15 residues. Unmatched junction bases numbered 7, after V lost 5 bases and J lost 2 bases. DNA for the CDR3: TGTGCCAGTAGTCGCGTTGTAGCGGGAGCCTACGAGCAGTACTTC. Its translation is CASSRVVAGAYEQYF.

This clone was seen only a few times. This rearrangement joins TRBV18 to TRBJ1-1; TRBD1 is a possible D gene (5 bases). The V gene lost 0 bases and the J gene lost 10 bases, with 15 bases spanning the gap. The CDR3 loop spans 14 amino acids. Germline lookup yields CDR1 KGHSH and CDR2 LQKENI. The CDR3 region has the DNA TGTGCCAGCTCACCACCTGAACGGGCGGGGGTAGCTTTCTTT. Protein product: CASSPPERAGVAFF.

V is TRBV7-2 and J is TRBJ2-7; D is ambiguous. Trimming took off 3 bases at V and 2 bases at J, with 11 bases between the two ends. There are 14 residues in the CDR3. CDR1 and CDR2 (germline): SGHTA, FQGNSA. CDR3 bases: TGTGCCAGCAGCTTCTCGAGCCCACCCTACGAGCAGTACTTC. This translates into CASSFSSPPYEQYF.

The V call is TRBV6-5, the J call TRBJ2-1, with 7 bases identical to TRBD2. Germline trimming cut 2 bases from V and 0 bases from J; bases unmatched to any gene: 1. The germline CDR1 and CDR2 sequences are MNHEY and SVGAGI. The CDR3 runs to 15 residues. The CDR3 nucleotides read TGTGCCAGCAGTTACGGCGGGAGCTCCTACAATGAGCAGTTCTTC. It encodes CASSYGGSSYNEQFF.

The chain combines TRBV27 with TRBJ2-5, with 10 nucleotides matching TRBD1. The assigned J gene may be wrong: the sequence end matches TRBJ2-7 better. CDR1 and CDR2 (germline): MNHEY, SMNVEV (reference sequence). CDR3 length equals 15 residues. The CDR3 reads CASSSRDRGIYEQYF. The CDR3 nucleotides are TGTGCCAGCAGTTCCCGGGACAGGGGTATCTACGAGCAGTACTTC.

The J gene is TRBJ2-7, the V gene TRBV7-2, with TRBD2 matching over 10 bases. After removal of 9 bases from V and 6 bases from J, the junction contained 11 bases not matched to a gene. Germline assignment: CDR1 SGHTA and CDR2 FQGNSA. CDR3 length: 14 residues. Here the CDR3 reads CARGLAGESSEQYF. The CDR3 DNA is TGTGCCAGGGGCCTAGCGGGAGAGTCCAGCGAGCAGTACTTC.

This rearrangement joins TRBV27 to TRBJ1-3; 12 bases map to TRBD1. CDR1 and CDR2 from the germline V gene are MNHEY and SMNVEV (reference sequence). This CDR3 comprises 16 residues. Losses at the gene ends were 5 bases for V and 6 bases for J; bases not matched to a gene: 8. In nucleotides, the CDR3 is TGTGCCAGCAGTAAATTAGGGACAGGGGGCGAAAACACCATATATTTT. Its protein is CASSKLGTGGENTIYF.

This clone occurred once. V usage is TRBV7-2 and J usage is TRBJ2-7, with 9 bases identical to TRBD1. Germline V CDR1 and CDR2: SGHTA, FQGNSA. The CDR3 has 14 amino acids. V lost 10 bases to trimming and J lost 1 base; unmatched junction nucleotides: 8. CDR3 in DNA: TGTGCCACCTCAAGGACAGGGGCTTCCTACGAGCAGTACTTC. This sequence encodes CATSRTGASYEQYF. Filled out from reference TRBV7-2 and TRBJ2-7, the complete variable domain reads GAGVSQSPSNKVTEKGKDVELRCDPISGHTALYWYRQSLGQGLEFLIYFQGNSAPDKSGLPSDRFSAERTGGSVSTLTIQRTQQEDSAVYLCATSRTGASYEQYFGPGTRLTVT.